Listed here is a single T cell receptor (beta chain). This specimen comes from a study of blood T cell repertoires in COVID-19. The germline V gene encodes CDR1 KGHDR and CDR2 SFDVKD. CDR3 size: 17 residues. Trimming cost V 2 bases and J 2 bases; bases outside gene matches: 6. Per the original data handling: Quantification of nucleated cells was approximated via reference gene primer amplification. The table came from immunoSEQ multiplex PCR; TCRdb's copy has only in-frame clones and leaves some out. That table is the source of V, J and clone size, and D and trimming were worked out from the DNA. The sample includes fewer than 250,000 clones, 90% seen only once; the top ten take approximately 16%.

The V call is TRBV24-1, the J call TRBJ2-3; 10 nucleotides agree with TRBD1. The sample comprised PBMCs or T cells enriched from blood (not recorded which). This clonotype was sampled from a young man who had been exposed to COVID-19. The CDR3 DNA reads TGTGCCACCAGTGATTCGAGGACAGGGGGAGTCACAGATACGCAGTATTTT. It yields the protein CATSDSRTGGVTDTQYF.